The 25 T cell receptor beta chains in this list originate from one sample, sequenced in a study of blood T cell repertoires in COVID-19. TCRdb's table, derived via immunoSEQ multiplex PCR, lists solely in-frame clones and lacks some. The data contain 150,000 or so clones, approximately 80% of them singletons. The sequenced sample was PBMCs or T cells enriched from blood (not recorded which). These receptors were obtained from a man in his forties who had recovered from COVID-19.

This clone was seen a handful of times. CDR3 in DNA: TGTGCCAGCAGCTCCCCCTGGGGGGGGGTAGAAGGAAACACCATATATTTT. Amino acids: CASSSPWGGVEGNTIYF. The chain recombines TRBV9 with TRBJ1-3; TRBD1 might be the D (5 bases). V lost 4 bases and J lost 4, with 21 bases in between. CDR1 and CDR2 (germline): SGDLS, YYNGEE. The CDR3 is made up of 17 amino acids.

The chain joins TRBV11-3 to TRBJ2-5; 7 bases map to TRBD1. Germline V gene sequence: CDR1 SGHNT, CDR2 YENEEA. The CDR3 contains 14 residues. With V trimmed by 3 bases and J by 5 bases, 6 bases remained unmatched. The CDR3 spells CASSFRGLGETQYF. The CDR3 DNA sequence: TGTGCCAGCAGCTTTAGGGGGCTCGGGGAGACCCAGTACTTC.

The chain's CDR3 is CASTSGTGGFGYTF. In DNA, the CDR3 is TGTGCCAGCACCTCCGGGACAGGGGGCTTTGGCTACACCTTC. The chain couples TRBV7-9 to TRBJ1-2; 12 positions agree with TRBD1. Per the germline V gene, CDR1 is SEHNR and CDR2 is FQNEAQ (reference sequence). The length of the CDR3 is 14 residues. Germline trimming cut 7 bases from V and 7 bases from J; bases unmatched to any gene: 7. Full variable domain (outside the CDR3, taken from reference TRBV7-9 and TRBJ1-2): DTGVSQNPRHKITKRGQNVTFRCDPISEHNRLYWYRQTLGQGPEFLTYFQNEAQLEKSRLLSDRFSAERPKGSFSTLEIQRTEQGDSAMYLCASTSGTGGFGYTFGSGTRLTVV.

V and J are TRBV19 and TRBJ1-1; D possibly corresponds to TRBD1 (5 bases). CDR1 is LNHDA, CDR2 SQIVND, per germline (reference sequence). The CDR3 length is 13 residues. Trimming removed 3 bases from V and 5 bases from J, with 10 bases in between. The CDR3 loop is CASSIQGWTEAFF. CDR3 bases: TGTGCCAGTAGTATCCAGGGATGGACTGAAGCTTTCTTT.

The chain joins TRBV6-5 to TRBJ2-6; the D gene is possibly TRBD2 (6 bases). Per the germline V gene, CDR1 is MNHEY and CDR2 is SVGAGI. The CDR3 length is 15 residues. Trimming left V 1 base short and J 3 bases short, with 7 bases between. The CDR3 spells CASSYWGGGANVLTF. The CDR3 nucleotides are TGTGCCAGCAGTTACTGGGGAGGTGGGGCCAACGTCCTGACTTTC.

In nucleotides, the CDR3 is TGCGCCAGCAGCCACGGCGAAGGACAGGTCTATGGCTACACCTTC. Its translation is CASSHGEGQVYGYTF. This sequence joins TRBV5-1 and TRBJ1-2; 7 positions agree with TRBD1. V lost 4 bases to trimming and J lost 4 bases; unmatched junction nucleotides: 10. Per germline, CDR1 SGHRS and CDR2 YFSETQ. CDR3 length: 15 residues.

The rearrangement joins TRBV19 to TRBJ1-6; D is uncertain. V lost 7 bases and J lost 0, with 16 bases in between. Germline values: CDR1 LNHDA, CDR2 SQIVND (reference sequence). The CDR3 is 17 residues long. The CDR3 protein is CASTSDHASSYNSPLHF. CDR3 DNA: TGTGCCAGTACCTCCGATCATGCCAGCTCCTATAATTCACCCCTCCACTTT. Full variable domain (missing parts from reference TRBV19 and TRBJ1-6): DGGITQSPKYLFRKEGQNVTLSCEQNLNHDAMYWYRQDPGQGLRLIYYSQIVNDFQKGDIAEGYSVSREKKESFPLTVTSAQKNPTAFYLCASTSDHASSYNSPLHFGNGTRLTVT.

The chain carries TRBV4-3 and TRBJ1-5; 7 bases match TRBD1. CDR1 and CDR2 (germline): LGHNA, YSLEER. V lost 6 bases to trimming and J lost 4 bases; unmatched junction nucleotides: 9. The CDR3 spans 15 residues. The CDR3 DNA is TGCGCCAGCAGTCCCCGGACAGGCCAAAATCAGCCCCAGCATTTT. Translating gives CASSPRTGQNQPQHF.

Points on this clone: Different DNA sequences within this sample yield the same CDR3. The chain carries TRBV30 and TRBJ2-2; 8 nucleotides align to TRBD1. Losses at the gene ends were 3 bases for V and 5 bases for J; bases not matched to a gene: 2. Germline lookup yields CDR1 GTSNPN and CDR2 SVGIG (reference sequence). The CDR3 loop spans 13 amino acids. CDR3 coding DNA: TGTGCCTGGAGCAGGGGGCGGACCGGGGAGCTGTTTTTT. This encodes CAWSRGRTGELFF.

The rearrangement joins TRBV7-9 to TRBJ1-5, with D perhaps TRBD1 (6 bases). Germline CDR1 SEHNR, CDR2 FQNEAQ (reference sequence). The V end lost 4 bases, the J end lost 4 bases, and 8 bases lay between the germline ends. CDR3 length: 13 amino acids. In nucleotides, the CDR3 is TGTGCCAGCAGCTCAGGGGTAAATCAGCCCCAGCATTTT. It encodes CASSSGVNQPQHF.

The sample holds one count of this clone. V is TRBV5-1 and J is TRBJ1-1; D not certain. CDR1 is SGHRS and CDR2 is YFSETQ in the germline V gene. V was trimmed by 2 bases and J by 0 bases, leaving 5 bases between them. This CDR3 has 13 residues. The CDR3 loop reads CASSLSVNTEAFF. CDR3 in DNA: TGCGCCAGCAGCTTATCTGTGAACACTGAAGCTTTCTTT.

The gene calls are TRBV9 and TRBJ2-1; 12 positions match TRBD2. The germline V gene has CDR1 SGDLS and CDR2 YYNGEE. The CDR3 covers 14 residues. J gave up 9 bases and V 3 bases, and 4 bases lay outside the gene matches. CDR3: CASSGSSGGGEQFF. The CDR3 bases are TGTGCCAGCAGCGGCTCTAGCGGGGGGGGTGAGCAGTTCTTC.

This clone has only a few counts. The rearrangement links TRBV5-1 to TRBJ1-1; D uncertain. V lost 0 bases and J lost 0, with 12 bases in between. The CDR3 runs to 16 residues. Germline CDR1 reads SGHRS; CDR2 reads YFSETQ. The CDR3 bases are TGCGCCAGCAGCTTGGCCCTAGACGGCATGAACACTGAAGCTTTCTTT. Protein: CASSLALDGMNTEAFF.

The rearrangement links TRBV10-2 to TRBJ2-3; 8 bases match TRBD1. Germline CDR1 WSHSY, CDR2 SAAADI. Unmatched junction bases numbered 6, after V lost 6 bases and J lost 4 bases. This CDR3 is built from 14 residues. The CDR3 here is CASSPGQDPDTQYF. CDR3 in DNA: TGCGCCAGCAGCCCGGGACAGGACCCAGATACGCAGTATTTT.

This clone was observed a few times. The rearrangement uses TRBV4-1 and TRBJ1-3; D gene uncertain. Trimming removed 0 bases at V and 4 bases at J, with 16 bases between. Per the germline V gene, CDR1 is MGHRA and CDR2 is YSYEKL. This CDR3 region has 17 residues. The CDR3 coding sequence is TGCGCCAGCAGCCAAGACGGTGCCAGGCGTGAGGGAAACACCATATATTTT. It is translated as CASSQDGARREGNTIYF.

The gene calls are TRBV5-5 and TRBJ1-3, with D possibly matching TRBD1 (6 bases). This CDR3 comprises 14 residues. V lost 2 bases and J 1 base, leaving 7 bases between the germline ends. Germline values: CDR1 SGHKS, CDR2 YYEKEE (reference sequence). CDR3 sequence reads: CASSLTGSGNTIYF. The CDR3 DNA sequence: TGTGCCAGCAGCTTAACAGGGTCTGGAAACACCATATATTTT.

In regard to this clone: The same CDR3 can be traced to other DNA sequences in this sample. This chain connects TRBV9 to TRBJ2-3; 7 bases line up with TRBD2. V gave up 0 bases and J gave up 0 bases; unmatched junction bases: 4. CDR1 is SGDLS, CDR2 YYNGEE, per germline. CDR3 length: 16 residues. The CDR3 nucleotides are TGTGCCAGCAGCGTAGACGCGCGGGGGAGCACAGATACGCAGTATTTT. This sequence encodes CASSVDARGSTDTQYF.

The rearrangement joins TRBV7-7 to TRBJ2-5, with 7 bases matching TRBD2. CDR3 size: 15 residues. J lost 3 bases, V lost 4 bases, and 8 bases had no gene match. The germline V gene has CDR1 SSHAT and CDR2 FNYEAQ (reference sequence). The CDR3 region is CASSSRGSGEETQYF. CDR3 coding DNA: TGTGCCAGCAGCTCGCGGGGGTCCGGGGAAGAGACCCAGTACTTC. Supplemented by reference TRBV7-7 and TRBJ2-5, the full variable domain reads GAGVSQSPRYKVTKRGQDVTLRCDPISSHATLYWYQQALGQGPEFLTYFNYEAQPDKSGLPSDRFSAERPEGSISTLTIQRTEQRDSAMYRCASSSRGSGEETQYFGPGTRLLVL.

The CDR3 DNA sequence: TGTGCCAGCAGTATATCGGAGGGCATCTCTGGGGCCAACGTCCTGACTTTC. Amino acid sequence: CASSISEGISGANVLTF. J is TRBJ2-6 and V is TRBV25-1; D is perhaps TRBD2 (6 bases). Germline V gene data show CDR1 as MGHDK and CDR2 as SYGVNS. V was shortened by 5 bases and J by 0 bases, with 14 bases between the two germline ends. This CDR3 is 17 amino acids long.

This rearrangement joins TRBV5-1 to TRBJ2-3, with a possible D match to TRBD2 (5 bases). The CDR3 consists of 15 residues. CDR1 and CDR2 from the germline V gene are SGHRS and YFSETQ. Trimming took 1 base from V and 1 from J, leaving 10 bases between them. The CDR3 reads CASSLRNGGTDTQYF. In nucleotides, the CDR3 is TGCGCCAGCAGCTTGAGGAACGGGGGCACAGATACGCAGTATTTT.

The chain couples TRBV15 to TRBJ2-1, with a weak D call TRBD2 (7 bases). The V gene's germline CDR1 is LNHNV and CDR2 YYDKDF (reference sequence). The CDR3 runs 17 residues. V lost 3 bases and J 5 bases, leaving 20 bases between the germline ends. The CDR3 is CATSRAPRRGGHNEQFF. CDR3 nucleotides: TGTGCCACCAGCAGGGCCCCGAGGAGGGGGGGCCACAATGAGCAGTTCTTC. Based on the CDR3 plus reference TRBV15 and TRBJ2-1, the full variable domain is DAMVIQNPRYQVTQFGKPVTLSCSQTLNHNVMYWYQQKSSQAPKLLFHYYDKDFNNEADTPDNFQSRRPNTSFCFLDIRSPGLGDTAMYLCATSRAPRRGGHNEQFFGPGTRLTVL.

The chain recombines TRBV30 with TRBJ1-6; 7 positions agree with TRBD1. CDR3 size: 12 residues. Germline V CDR1 and CDR2: GTSNPN, SVGIG (reference sequence). J was trimmed by 7 bases and V by 4 bases; bases with no gene match: 1. The DNA of the CDR3 is TGTGCCTGGAAACAGGGGAATTCACCCCTCCACTTT. It encodes CAWKQGNSPLHF.

The CDR3 protein is CASSLMGEVNSPLHF. DNA of the CDR3: TGCGCCAGCAGCTTGATGGGAGAGGTTAATTCACCCCTCCACTTT. The chain couples TRBV5-1 to TRBJ1-6; the D is unclear. Looked up from germline, CDR1 is SGHRS and CDR2 is YFSETQ. Trimming took 1 base from V and 6 from J, leaving 11 bases between them. CDR3 length: 15 residues.

The chain recombines TRBV9 with TRBJ2-1, with 8 bases identical to TRBD2. The CDR3 has 19 amino acids. V was clipped by 6 bases and J by 9 bases; unmatched bases: 26. Germline loops: CDR1 SGDLS, CDR2 YYNGEE. The CDR3 loop is CASTGVGSGARSGLSEQFF. For the CDR3, the DNA is TGTGCCAGCACGGGGGTGGGTAGCGGGGCAAGATCGGGGTTGAGTGAGCAGTTCTTC.

This rearrangement joins TRBV12-3 or TRBV12-4 to TRBJ2-2; tentatively, D is TRBD2 (5 bases). Trimming shortened V by 4 bases and J by 3 bases, and 6 bases separated the two germline ends. There are 13 residues in the CDR3. The CDR3 sequence: CASSSRDTGELFF. The CDR3 nucleotides are TGTGCCAGCAGTTCGAGGGACACCGGGGAGCTGTTTTTT.